These 3 T cell receptor beta chains came from one sample sequenced in a study of cytomegalovirus exposure and HLA in healthy donors. A multiplex PCR was run with 60 Vbeta primers and 13 Jbeta primers. Some clones are missing from TCRdb's copy, which holds only in-frame ones; the method was immunoSEQ multiplex PCR. The table lists about 180,000 clones, around 77% of them singletons, with roughly 2.3% in the top ten. Sequencing input: PBMCs. The receptors derive from a man aged 60-69 years in good health and CMV-seronegative.

The V and J genes are TRBV12-5 and TRBJ2-2; D call uncertain. The CDR3 covers 15 residues. Germline-derived CDR1 and CDR2 are LGHNT and FRNRAP. Trimming shortened V by 0 bases and J by 1 base, and 6 bases separated the two germline ends. CDR3 DNA: TGTGCTAGTGGTTTGGTACTCGGGAACACCGGGGAGCTGTTTTTT. Its protein is CASGLVLGNTGELFF.

In this sample, this clone turned up a few times. The CDR3 DNA is TGTGCCAGCAGAAGGACAGGGGGAGAATCACCCCTCCACTTT. The encoded protein is CASRRTGGESPLHF. This sequence joins TRBV6-5 and TRBJ1-6; 10 bases align to TRBD1. V lost 6 bases, J lost 10 bases, and 6 bases stayed unmatched. The CDR3 spans 14 residues. Germline loops: CDR1 MNHEY, CDR2 SVGAGI.

The chain uses TRBV13 and TRBJ1-1; 7 bases match TRBD1. CDR3 length: 16 residues. From germline, CDR1 is PRHDT and CDR2 FYEKMQ (reference sequence). Unmatched junction bases numbered 14, after V lost 10 bases and J lost 0 bases. The CDR3 nucleotides are TGTGCCACCCTAAGGTACTCCGGACAGGTGAACACTGAAGCTTTCTTT. Its protein product is CATLRYSGQVNTEAFF.